Listed here are 7 T cell receptor beta chains from one sample, sequenced in a study of blood T cell repertoires in COVID-19. Clones were read by immunoSEQ multiplex PCR, and TCRdb kept only the in-frame ones, dropping some. The table records around 250,000 clones, 85% of them present only once. Sequencing was performed on peripheral blood. The receptors originated from a man over 45 with active or convalescent COVID-19.

The chain couples TRBV5-8 to TRBJ1-1; the D gene is possibly TRBD1 (5 bases). The CDR3 is 16 amino acids. The germline V gene encodes CDR1 SGHTS and CDR2 YDEGEE. V was clipped by 0 bases and J by 2 bases, with 14 bases between them. The CDR3 coding sequence is TGTGCCAGCAGCTTGGAAGGCCGACAGATTAACACTGAAGCTTTCTTT. Protein sequence: CASSLEGRQINTEAFF.

V is TRBV4-1 and J is TRBJ2-3; D unclear. CDR1 MGHRA and CDR2 YSYEKL come from the germline V gene. With 4 bases removed from V and 2 bases from J, the gap between germline ends came to 16 bases. CDR3 length: 16 residues. This chain's CDR3 is CASSRNPGSNTDTQYF. For the CDR3, the DNA is TGCGCCAGCAGCCGTAACCCCGGTTCTAACACAGATACGCAGTATTTT.

The chain has TRBV5-1 and TRBJ1-2, with 7 bases aligning to TRBD1. The ends lost 0 bases at V and 4 bases at J; junction bases unmatched: 9. CDR3 size: 16 residues. CDR1 and CDR2 (germline): SGHRS, YFSETQ. The CDR3 here is CASSLDPGDRVYGYTF. The CDR3 DNA reads as TGCGCCAGCAGCTTGGACCCCGGGGACAGAGTCTATGGCTACACCTTC. Using reference TRBV5-1 and TRBJ1-2 for the parts outside the CDR3, the full variable domain is KAGVTQTPRYLIKTRGQQVTLSCSPISGHRSVSWYQQTPGQGLQFLFEYFSETQRNKGNFPGRFSGRQFSNSRSEMNVSTLELGDSALYLCASSLDPGDRVYGYTFGSGTRLTVV.

The chain links TRBV10-3 to TRBJ1-2; 7 bases map to TRBD1. The CDR3 totals 15 residues. Germline CDR1 ENHRY, CDR2 SYGVKD. The V and J ends lost 0 bases and 8 bases, in that order; junction bases with no gene match: 9. The CDR3: CAISESNRGVKGYTF. Written as DNA, the CDR3 is TGTGCCATCAGTGAGTCGAACAGGGGAGTGAAGGGCTACACCTTC.

This clone has only one observation. CDR3 loop: CASSYRTGVNEKLFF. In DNA form, the CDR3 reads TGTGCCAGCAGTTACAGGACAGGGGTTAATGAAAAACTGTTTTTT. The J gene is TRBJ1-4, the V gene TRBV6-5; 9 nucleotides line up with TRBD1. Germline CDR1 and CDR2: MNHEY and SVGAGI. This CDR3 comprises 15 residues. Unmatched junction bases numbered 2, after V lost 2 bases and J lost 4 bases.

The chain joins TRBV3-1 (or the pseudogene TRBV3-2) to TRBJ1-6; no clear D gene. Germline V gene sequence: CDR1 LGHDT, CDR2 YNNKEL (reference sequence). The CDR3 covers 13 residues. V lost 1 base, J lost 10 bases, and 8 bases lay in between. For the CDR3, the DNA is TGTGCCAGCAGCCAAGGCCGGGGATCACCCCTCCACTTT. Amino acids: CASSQGRGSPLHF.

The chain couples TRBV7-9 to TRBJ1-2; D not certain. Trimming stripped 1 base from V and 2 bases from J, with 8 bases between. The CDR3 is 14 residues long. Per the germline V gene, CDR1 is SEHNR and CDR2 is FQNEAQ (reference sequence). The CDR3 is CASSLGHRNYGYTF. CDR3 sequence (DNA): TGTGCCAGCAGCTTAGGACACCGGAACTATGGCTACACCTTC.